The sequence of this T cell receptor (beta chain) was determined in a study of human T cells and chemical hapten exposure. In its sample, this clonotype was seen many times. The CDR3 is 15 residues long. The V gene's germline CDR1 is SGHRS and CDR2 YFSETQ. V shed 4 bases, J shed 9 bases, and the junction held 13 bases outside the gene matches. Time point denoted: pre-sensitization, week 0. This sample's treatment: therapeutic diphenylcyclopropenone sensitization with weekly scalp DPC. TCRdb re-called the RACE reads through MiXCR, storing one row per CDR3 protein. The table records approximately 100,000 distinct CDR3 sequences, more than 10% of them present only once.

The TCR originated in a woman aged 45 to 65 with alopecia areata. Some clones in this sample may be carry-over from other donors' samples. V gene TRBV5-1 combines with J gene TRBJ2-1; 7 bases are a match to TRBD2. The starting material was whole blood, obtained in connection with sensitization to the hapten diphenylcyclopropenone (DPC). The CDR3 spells CASSANAGAKGEQFF. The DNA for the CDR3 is TGCGCCAGCAGCGCGAACGCGGGAGCTAAGGGTGAGCAGTTCTTC.